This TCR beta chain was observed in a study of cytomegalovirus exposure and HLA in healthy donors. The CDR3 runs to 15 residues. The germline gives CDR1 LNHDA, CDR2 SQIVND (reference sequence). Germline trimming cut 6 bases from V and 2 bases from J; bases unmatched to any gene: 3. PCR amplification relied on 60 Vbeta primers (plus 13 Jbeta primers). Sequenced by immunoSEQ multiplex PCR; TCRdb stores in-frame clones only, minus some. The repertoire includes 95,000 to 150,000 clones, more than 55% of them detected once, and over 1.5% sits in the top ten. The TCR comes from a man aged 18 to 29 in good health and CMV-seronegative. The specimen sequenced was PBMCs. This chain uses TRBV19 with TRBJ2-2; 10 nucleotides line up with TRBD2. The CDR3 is CASSQLAGNTGELFF. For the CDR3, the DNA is TGTGCCAGTAGCCAACTAGCGGGAAACACCGGGGAGCTGTTTTTT.